This is a list of T cell receptor beta chains from one sample in a study of T cell changes during pregnancy in multiple sclerosis. Profiling relied on immunoSEQ multiplex PCR, and the TCRdb table lists in-frame clones only, not all of them. In the table there are 40,000 to 50,000 clones, 80% to 95% of which are singletons. The sample here was CD4+ T cells from peripheral blood mononuclear cells, taken before pregnancy. These TCRs come from a female donor with multiple sclerosis, enrolled in a pregnancy study. CDR3s include the opening cysteine and the closing phenylalanine or tryptophan. The D gene is left open where the match is weak. Clone sizes are given selectively: once, few, many, or a class where the clone is expanded.

size,V,D,J,CDR3,DNA
.,TRBV6-5,TRBD1,TRBJ1-4,CASSYRGRGSEKLFF,TGTGCCAGCAGTTACAGGGGCAGGGGGAGTGAAAAACTGTTTTTT
.,TRBV7-9,.,TRBJ2-2,CASSLVSGYTGELFF,TGTGCCAGCAGCTTAGTATCAGGTTACACCGGGGAGCTGTTTTTT
.,TRBV5-5,.,TRBJ2-7,CASGDVAYEQYF,TGTGCCAGCGGAGACGTAGCCTACGAGCAGTACTTC
.,TRBV5-1,TRBD1,TRBJ1-1,CASSRDRDKGTEAFF,TGCGCCAGTTCCCGGGACAGGGACAAAGGCACTGAAGCTTTCTTT
.,TRBV5-4,.,TRBJ2-1,CASSWDIGSYNEQFF,TGTGCCAGCAGCTGGGACATTGGCTCCTACAATGAGCAGTTCTTC
.,TRBV19,.,TRBJ2-1,CASSIGGGGTNEQFF,TGTGCCAGTAGTATAGGGGGCGGTGGCACGAATGAGCAGTTCTTC
.,TRBV19,TRBD1,TRBJ1-2,CASSVQGTWGYGYTF,TGTGCCAGTAGTGTACAGGGGACTTGGGGCTATGGCTACACCTTC
.,TRBV7-3,.,TRBJ2-3,CASSPRAGVTDTQYF,TGTGCCAGCAGCCCCCGGGCAGGGGTCACAGATACGCAGTATTTT
.,TRBV19,TRBD1,TRBJ1-2,CASSFLDRAYGYTF,TGTGCCAGTAGTTTCTTGGACAGGGCCTATGGCTACACCTTC
once,TRBV2,TRBD1,TRBJ2-1,CASSGDRVGNEQFF,TGTGCCAGCAGTGGGGACAGGGTCGGCAATGAGCAGTTCTTC
.,TRBV9,TRBD1,TRBJ2-5,CASSARGRTGASQETQYF,TGTGCCAGCAGCGCGAGAGGGAGGACAGGGGCTAGTCAAGAGACCCAGTACTTC
.,TRBV19,.,TRBJ1-4,CASSPRGTRGEKLFF,TGTGCCAGTAGCCCCCGAGGGACCAGGGGAGAAAAACTGTTTTTT
.,TRBV4-1,.,TRBJ2-7,CASSQEKRQGRYEQYF,TGCGCCAGCAGCCAAGAAAAAAGGCAGGGGCGTTACGAGCAGTACTTC
.,TRBV5-1,TRBD1,TRBJ2-2,CASRDRGRSTGELFF,TGCGCCAGCAGAGACAGGGGGCGCAGCACCGGGGAGCTGTTTTTT
.,TRBV4-2,TRBD2,TRBJ2-3,CASSQEQAGRRDTQYF,TGTGCCAGCAGCCAAGAACAAGCGGGGAGGAGGGATACGCAGTATTTT
.,TRBV5-1,.,TRBJ2-1,CASSLGNSYNEQFF,TGCGCCAGCAGCTTGGGTAATTCTTACAATGAGCAGTTCTTC
.,TRBV4-3,.,TRBJ2-2,CASSLGHRTGELFF,TGCGCCAGCAGCCTGGGCCATAGGACCGGGGAGCTGTTTTTT
.,TRBV4-2,.,TRBJ1-6,CASSQENRNSPLHF,TGTGCCAGCAGCCAAGAAAACAGGAATTCACCCCTCCACTTT
.,TRBV9,TRBD2,TRBJ2-2,CASSVTSANTGELFF,TGTGCCAGCAGCGTGACTAGCGCGAACACCGGGGAGCTGTTTTTT
few,TRBV6-5,TRBD1,TRBJ2-2,CAITGGTGELFF,TGTGCCATCACAGGGGGCACCGGGGAGCTGTTTTTT
.,TRBV16,.,TRBJ2-4,CASSHGPGEAKNIQYF,TGTGCCAGCAGCCACGGACCCGGGGAGGCCAAAAACATTCAGTACTTC
.,TRBV6-6,.,TRBJ1-1,CASSFRRTRDTEAFF,TGTGCCAGCAGTTTCCGCCGGACCAGGGACACTGAAGCTTTCTTT
.,TRBV7-8,.,TRBJ2-6,CASSSRTGANVLTF,TGTGCCAGCAGCTCGAGAACTGGGGCCAACGTCCTGACTTTC
.,TRBV27,.,TRBJ1-6,CASSLREGSPLHF,TGTGCCAGCAGTTTACGGGAGGGTTCACCCCTCCACTTT
.,TRBV6-6,.,TRBJ1-1,CASNSGGAAFF,TGTGCCAGCAACTCGGGAGGGGCGGCTTTCTTT
.,TRBV6-1,.,TRBJ2-5,CASSERQETQYF,TGTGCCAGCAGTGAGAGACAAGAGACCCAGTACTTC
.,TRBV29-1,TRBD2,TRBJ2-5,CSVCLAGRSSQYF,TGCAGCGTTTGCCTAGCGGGACGTTCCTCCCAGTACTTC
.,TRBV7-2,TRBD1,TRBJ1-2,CASSLVPGQGSGYTF,TGTGCCAGCAGCTTAGTGCCCGGACAGGGTAGCGGCTACACCTTC
.,TRBV10-3,TRBD1,TRBJ1-4,CAIKAGGIATNEKLFF,TGTGCCATCAAAGCAGGGGGCATAGCAACTAATGAAAAACTGTTTTTT
.,TRBV29-1,.,TRBJ1-1,CSAAGTTFTEAFF,TGCAGCGCCGCCGGGACAACTTTCACTGAAGCTTTCTTT
.,TRBV6-5,.,TRBJ1-5,CASRGGLGQPQHF,TGTGCCAGCAGGGGGGGATTAGGACAGCCCCAGCATTTT